This TCR beta chain was retrieved from a study of cytomegalovirus exposure and HLA in healthy donors. Points from the study as a whole: A previous analysis found most TCR beta V segments productive roughly 90% or roughly 30% of the time. As a later analysis showed, a missense DCLRE1C variant was linked to trimming of TCR beta V- and J-genes.

PCR used 60 Vbeta primers and 13 Jbeta primers. Original data processing: Unique TCR beta chains totaled 65 million to 95 million in a later count, with roughly 11 million of them shared. Method: immunoSEQ multiplex PCR; TCRdb's copy keeps in-frame clones and lacks some. The D gene and trimming were derived from the DNA, and the V and J assignments and clone size from that table. The repertoire consists of fewer than 250,000 clones, with under 85% occurring once and the leading ten covering about a tenth. The CDR3 is 14 residues long. In germline, CDR1 is LNHDA, CDR2 SQIVND (reference sequence). Trimming took off 6 bases at V and 3 bases at J, with 14 bases between the two ends. Regarding this clone: Its target is unknown.

V is TRBV19 and J is TRBJ1-1; D may be TRBD1 (6 bases). Specimen: PBMCs. The receptor's source is a woman aged 45-65 years in good health and CMV-seropositive. In DNA, the CDR3 is TGTGCCAGTAGATCGCGTAAGGGGGACACTGAAGCTTTCTTT. This codes for CASRSRKGDTEAFF.